This paragraph covers one T cell receptor (beta chain) sequence. The antigen is undetermined. TCRdb's copy holds only in-frame clones and misses some; the assay was immunoSEQ multiplex PCR. Altogether 40,000 to 55,000 clones are present, 80% to 90% being singletons, with the ten largest covering around 3.7%. The sample belongs to a study of neoadjuvant nivolumab and ipilimumab in lung cancer. The study, taken as a whole, reports: TCR richness and clonality were higher in tumors than adjacent uninvolved lung. From pretherapy to surgery, tumor richness and clonality rose with dual therapy. Pretherapy blood TCR richness correlated positively with resected tumor richness.

The sequences come from blood, collected before neoadjuvant nivolumab, alone or with ipilimumab. This clonotype originated in an adult with non-small cell lung cancer. Some clones in this sample may be carry-over from other donors' samples.

The CDR3 sequence is CASSPPGLAGKNEQFF. Written as DNA, the CDR3 is TGTGCCAGCTCACCGCCGGGACTAGCGGGAAAGAATGAGCAGTTCTTC. The rearrangement links TRBV18 to TRBJ2-1, with TRBD2 matching over 13 bases. The CDR3 has 16 residues. Germline loops: CDR1 KGHSH, CDR2 LQKENI. The V and J ends lost 3 bases and 7 bases, in that order; junction bases with no gene match: 6.